The 19 T cell receptor beta chains in this list originate from one sample, sequenced in a study of blood T cell repertoires in COVID-19. Repertoires were generated with immunoSEQ multiplex PCR, while TCRdb's copy carries only in-frame clones and drops some. The sample carries approximately 85,000 clones, 90% recorded once. Sequenced input: peripheral blood. The origin of the receptors is a woman of 80 years or more with active or convalescent COVID-19.

The gene calls are TRBV4-3 and TRBJ2-3, with 12 nucleotides matching TRBD2. The CDR3 has 17 amino acids. Germline V CDR1 and CDR2: LGHNA, YSLEER. Trimming at V came to 0 bases and at J to 8 bases, leaving 9 bases not matched to a gene. This CDR3 is CASSQDTTSGRMGTQYF. CDR3 bases: TGCGCCAGCAGCCAAGATACCACTAGCGGGAGGATGGGTACGCAGTATTTT.

This chain uses TRBV2 with TRBJ1-4, with 8 bases lining up with TRBD1. The CDR3 is 13 residues long. The junction had 4 bases not matched to a gene; V was cut back by 8 bases and J by 5 bases. Germline CDR1 SNHLY, CDR2 FYNNEI. The CDR3 nucleotides read TGTGCCAGCTTGACAGGGGCGAATGAAAAACTGTTTTTT. It is translated as CASLTGANEKLFF.

The chain has TRBV9 and TRBJ1-2; 8 nucleotides align to TRBD1. Losses at the gene ends were 4 bases for V and 5 bases for J; bases not matched to a gene: 7. Germline-derived CDR1 and CDR2 are SGDLS and YYNGEE. The CDR3 extends over 14 amino acids. The CDR3 DNA follows: TGTGCCAGCAGCCCCGACAGGGGTTGGTATGGCTACACCTTC. Protein: CASSPDRGWYGYTF.

The V and J genes are TRBV27 and TRBJ1-1; D gene unclear. Germline assignment: CDR1 MNHEY and CDR2 SMNVEV (reference sequence). V lost 8 bases, J lost 12 bases, and 22 bases lay in between. This CDR3 comprises 13 residues. This CDR3 reads CASQERNQRGPFF. The CDR3 DNA reads as TGTGCCAGCCAGGAACGGAATCAACGTGGTCCTTTCTTT.

This clone was picked up one time. The junction and the germline gene differ at one end; a read error may be behind it. The chain links TRBV27 to TRBJ1-2; 8 bases are shared with TRBD1. CDR3 size: 13 residues. The germline gives CDR1 MNHEY, CDR2 SMNVEV (reference sequence). The CDR3 bases are TGTGCCAGCAGCCGGACAGGGAACTATGACTACACCTTC. Translating it yields CASSRTGNYDYTF.

The chain recombines TRBV7-9 with TRBJ2-7; D call uncertain. V was pared by 3 bases and J by 6 bases, with 12 bases between. Germline assignment: CDR1 SEHNR and CDR2 FQNEAQ (reference sequence). There are 13 residues in the CDR3. The CDR3 is CASSFTTTSEQYF. The CDR3 coding sequence is TGTGCCAGCAGCTTCACTACCACCTCCGAGCAGTACTTC.

The CDR3 DNA reads as TGTGCCAGCGGGACTTTTAGCAATCAGCCCCAGCATTTT. Translating gives CASGTFSNQPQHF. V usage is TRBV6-6 and J usage is TRBJ1-5; D may be TRBD1 (5 bases). The CDR3 totals 13 residues. V was cut by 8 bases and J by 0 bases, with 8 bases left in between. CDR1 is MNHNY and CDR2 is SVGAGI in the germline V gene (reference sequence).

The rearrangement uses TRBV6-5 and TRBJ1-1; D gene ambiguous. V was cut by 2 bases and J by 1 base, with 5 bases left in between. The CDR3 extends over 13 amino acids. Per germline, CDR1 MNHEY and CDR2 SVGAGI. In DNA, the CDR3 is TGTGCCAGCAGTTACACTACGAACACTGAAGCTTTCTTT. Translation: CASSYTTNTEAFF.

This chain joins TRBV2 and TRBJ1-5, with 10 nucleotides matching TRBD1. The CDR3 extends over 14 amino acids. The germline V gene encodes CDR1 SNHLY and CDR2 FYNNEI. Trimming removed 1 base from V and 6 bases from J; junction bases left unmatched: 0. CDR3: CASSEGQGAQPQHF. CDR3 nucleotide sequence: TGTGCCAGCAGTGAAGGACAGGGGGCTCAGCCCCAGCATTTT.

A note on this clone: Other DNA sequences from this sample encode an identical CDR3 as well. This sequence joins TRBV9 and TRBJ2-1, with D unclear. Trimming left V 1 base short and J 4 bases short, with 6 bases between. This CDR3 comprises 13 residues. Germline loops: CDR1 SGDLS, CDR2 YYNGEE. The CDR3 DNA reads as TGTGCCAGCAGCGTATCCCTATACAATGAGCAGTTCTTC. Its translation is CASSVSLYNEQFF.

The chain joins TRBV5-1 to TRBJ2-3, with 7 positions matching TRBD1. Germline loops: CDR1 SGHRS, CDR2 YFSETQ. This CDR3 has 15 residues. V gave up 1 base and J gave up 1 base; unmatched junction bases: 3. The CDR3: CASSLFDRGTDTQYF. For the CDR3, the DNA is TGCGCCAGCAGCTTGTTCGACAGGGGCACAGATACGCAGTATTTT. Combining the CDR3 with reference TRBV5-1 and TRBJ2-3 gives the whole variable domain KAGVTQTPRYLIKTRGQQVTLSCSPISGHRSVSWYQQTPGQGLQFLFEYFSETQRNKGNFPGRFSGRQFSNSRSEMNVSTLELGDSALYLCASSLFDRGTDTQYFGPGTRLTVL.

The chain has TRBV10-3 and TRBJ2-1; D possibly corresponds to TRBD2 (6 bases). Germline assignment: CDR1 ENHRY and CDR2 SYGVKD. V was shortened by 3 bases and J by 7 bases, with 10 bases between the two germline ends. This CDR3 has 13 amino acids. This CDR3 is CAISESGRNEQFF. Here the CDR3 DNA reads TGTGCCATCAGTGAAAGTGGGAGGAATGAGCAGTTCTTC.

The chain uses TRBV27 and TRBJ1-5; TRBD1 might be the D (5 bases). With 2 bases removed from V and 6 bases from J, the gap between germline ends came to 11 bases. This CDR3 spans 14 amino acids. Germline CDR1 reads MNHEY; CDR2 reads SMNVEV (reference sequence). The CDR3 DNA is TGTGCCAGCAGTTTACAGGGTAGAGGTCAGCCCCAGCATTTT. It translates to CASSLQGRGQPQHF.

This rearrangement joins TRBV28 to TRBJ2-1, with 7 bases lining up with TRBD2. J lost 8 bases, V lost 7 bases, and 14 bases had no gene match. There are 15 residues in the CDR3. Germline loops: CDR1 MDHEN, CDR2 SYDVKM. The CDR3, as DNA: TGTGCCAGCACTTCACCGCGCGGGAGTAAAGATGAGCAGTTCTTC. Translated: CASTSPRGSKDEQFF.

The chain recombines TRBV7-9 with TRBJ2-1; D is uncertain. Trimming left V 1 base short and J 5 bases short, with 6 bases between. The germline V gene encodes CDR1 SEHNR and CDR2 FQNEAQ (reference sequence). The CDR3 totals 13 residues. The CDR3 DNA is TGTGCCAGCAGCTTAGGCCAGAACAATGAGCAGTTCTTC. It yields the protein CASSLGQNNEQFF. Full variable domain (missing parts from reference TRBV7-9 and TRBJ2-1): DTGVSQNPRHKITKRGQNVTFRCDPISEHNRLYWYRQTLGQGPEFLTYFQNEAQLEKSRLLSDRFSAERPKGSFSTLEIQRTEQGDSAMYLCASSLGQNNEQFFGPGTRLTVL.

The gene calls are TRBV10-1 and TRBJ2-7, with TRBD2 matching 10 bases. V was clipped by 10 bases and J by 6 bases; unmatched bases: 9. Germline CDR1 and CDR2: WNHNN and SYGVQD (reference sequence). The CDR3 extends over 13 amino acids. DNA of the CDR3: TGCGCCACCCAGCCGGGACTAGCGCGCGAGCAGTACTTC. Residues: CATQPGLAREQYF.

The chain recombines TRBV28 with TRBJ2-2; 7 bases are shared with TRBD2. With V trimmed by 8 bases and J by 2 bases, 8 bases remained unmatched. The CDR3 loop spans 15 amino acids. Germline values: CDR1 MDHEN, CDR2 SYDVKM. The CDR3 nucleotides are TGTGCCAGCGGATCGGGGGGAGGAAACACCGGGGAGCTGTTTTTT. It yields the protein CASGSGGGNTGELFF.

V gene TRBV6-5 combines with J gene TRBJ1-1; no reliable D call. The CDR3 sequence is 13 residues long. Trimming removed 11 bases from V and 8 bases from J, with 21 bases in between. In germline, CDR1 is MNHEY, CDR2 SVGAGI. CDR3 in DNA: TGTGCCGGAAGGATAGGACCGGCGGGGGAAGCTTTCTTT. Protein sequence: CAGRIGPAGEAFF.

V is TRBV5-1 and J is TRBJ1-4, with TRBD1 identical over 10 bases. Germline CDR1 is SGHRS and CDR2 is YFSETQ. V was pared by 4 bases and J by 5 bases, with 5 bases of the junction left unmatched. The CDR3 contains 15 residues. The CDR3 is CASSPTGGENEKLFF. In nucleotides, the CDR3 is TGCGCCAGCAGCCCGACAGGGGGCGAGAATGAAAAACTGTTTTTT.